Listed below are T cell receptor beta chains from one sample, sequenced in a study of cytomegalovirus exposure and HLA in healthy donors. Assay used: immunoSEQ multiplex PCR; TCRdb lists only in-frame clones, some missing. The table records 70,000 to 90,000 clones, roughly 84% of them present only once. The sequenced sample was PBMCs. These receptors were collected from a man in his 70s in good health and CMV-seropositive. Each CDR3 is given without its conserved first and last residue.

V: TRBV29-1
CDR3: SVRGTGTGPTYEQY

V: TRBV27
CDR3: ASSFLGAQETQY

V: TRBV6-1
CDR3: ASSDQGNWNF

V: TRBV9
CDR3: ASSVGGGDTQY

V: TRBV30
CDR3: AWSLGQGAF

V: TRBV2
CDR3: ASSRQGAEAF

V: TRBV18
CDR3: ASSAPGLRETQY

V: TRBV7-9
CDR3: ASSLESYGYT

V: TRBV6-6
CDR3: ASSSPGGFEAF

V: TRBV7-2
CDR3: ASSPWGGYGYT

V: TRBV11-3
CDR3: ASSSDRFFYEQY

V: TRBV10-1
CDR3: ASSEGTSGSRFGIDEQY

V: TRBV11-2
CDR3: ASSPGQYTEAF

V: TRBV2
CDR3: ASKPGQGNAEAF

V: TRBV4-1
CDR3: ASSQQGVGEKLF

V: TRBV19
CDR3: ASRPGQAYEQY

V: TRBV28
CDR3: ASSLSARAEAF

V: TRBV6-6
CDR3: ASSYSGLDSDTQY

V: TRBV4-1
CDR3: ASSQGQGSSYEQY

V: TRBV14
CDR3: ASSFDRSGNTEAF

V: TRBV7-2
CDR3: ASSFSGQNTEAF

V: TRBV7-8
CDR3: ASSPKWLGGNEQF

V: TRBV5-1
CDR3: ASNPHAGTGNYGYT

V: TRBV21-1
CDR3: ASGSNSGRNQETQY

V: TRBV5-1
CDR3: ASSLRTGGREQY

V: TRBV5-4
CDR3: ASSHGLAGENEQF

V: TRBV30
CDR3: AGSTGSNQPQH

V: TRBV4-1
CDR3: ASSQVPRQGAGETQY

V: TRBV7-8
CDR3: ASSLGPEPYEQY

V: TRBV11-3
CDR3: ASSGEALNEKLF

V: TRBV6-5
CDR3: ASQGEFTEAF

V: TRBV5-1
CDR3: ASSPRGGVTEAF

V: TRBV10-3
CDR3: AISEQGASGEKLF

V: TRBV7-2
CDR3: ASSLGPPRERY

V: TRBV29-1
CDR3: SGGRDTTGELF

V: TRBV5-4
CDR3: ASSSAREGSSGELF

V: TRBV10-3
CDR3: AISEFGGLDAGEQF

V: TRBV10-1
CDR3: ASSGGGVETQY

V: TRBV19
CDR3: ASSSRQVQPQH

V: TRBV28
CDR3: ASLAGGPPQDEQF

V: TRBV27
CDR3: ASSSKGWDTEAF

V: TRBV5-1
CDR3: ASSLAGGPPDTQY

V: TRBV27
CDR3: ASSNPGTGTYEQY

V: TRBV25-1
CDR3: ASSDRVQNYGYT

V: TRBV6-1
CDR3: ASRGWGGTEAF

V: TRBV30
CDR3: AWSLGEGQPQH

V: TRBV6-1
CDR3: ASSPNGGGTEAF

V: TRBV6-5
CDR3: ASSPSGNTDTQY

V: TRBV7-9
CDR3: ASSYRGGETQY

V: TRBV6-5
CDR3: ASSLQGWDTEAF

V: TRBV9
CDR3: ASSVESGNSYEQY

V: TRBV28
CDR3: ASSLYTTNEKLF

V: TRBV4-1
CDR3: ASSTGITDTQY

V: TRBV5-4
CDR3: ASSPAGVYSPLH

V: TRBV10-3
CDR3: AISGGQGSIDEKLF

V: TRBV6-8
CDR3: ASSGGERGGNNEQF

V: TRBV7-2
CDR3: ASSLWARGGQDEQF

V: TRBV18
CDR3: ASSELNQPQH